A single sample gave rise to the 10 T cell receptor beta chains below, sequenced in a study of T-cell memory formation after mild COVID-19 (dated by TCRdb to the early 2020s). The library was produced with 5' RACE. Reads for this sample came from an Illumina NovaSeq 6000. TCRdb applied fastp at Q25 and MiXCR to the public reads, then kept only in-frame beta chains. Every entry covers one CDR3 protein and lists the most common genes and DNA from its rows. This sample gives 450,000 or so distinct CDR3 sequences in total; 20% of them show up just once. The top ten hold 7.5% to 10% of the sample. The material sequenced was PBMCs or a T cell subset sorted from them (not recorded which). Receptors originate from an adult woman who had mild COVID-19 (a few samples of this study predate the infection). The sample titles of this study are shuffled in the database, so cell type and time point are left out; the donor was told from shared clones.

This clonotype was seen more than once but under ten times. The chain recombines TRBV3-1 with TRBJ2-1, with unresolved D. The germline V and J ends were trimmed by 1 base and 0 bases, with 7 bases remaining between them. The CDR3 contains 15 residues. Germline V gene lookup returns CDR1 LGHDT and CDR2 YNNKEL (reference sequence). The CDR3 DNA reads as TGTGCCAGCAGCCAAGGGGCTAGCTCCTACAATGAGCAGTTCTTC. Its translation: CASSQGASSYNEQFF.

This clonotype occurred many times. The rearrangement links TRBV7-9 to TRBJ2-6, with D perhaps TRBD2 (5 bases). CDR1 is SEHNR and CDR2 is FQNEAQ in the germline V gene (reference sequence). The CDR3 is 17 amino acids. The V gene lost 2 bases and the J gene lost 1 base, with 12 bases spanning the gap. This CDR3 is CASSLRTVQSGANVLTF. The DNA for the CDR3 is TGTGCCAGCAGCTTAAGGACTGTTCAATCTGGGGCCAACGTCCTGACTTTC.

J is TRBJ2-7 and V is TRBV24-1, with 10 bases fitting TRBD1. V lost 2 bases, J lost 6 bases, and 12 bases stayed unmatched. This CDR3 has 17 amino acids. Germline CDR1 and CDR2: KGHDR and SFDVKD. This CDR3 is CATSDSAGQGFSGEQYF. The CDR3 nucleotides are TGTGCCACCAGTGATTCTGCGGGACAGGGGTTCTCCGGCGAGCAGTACTTC.

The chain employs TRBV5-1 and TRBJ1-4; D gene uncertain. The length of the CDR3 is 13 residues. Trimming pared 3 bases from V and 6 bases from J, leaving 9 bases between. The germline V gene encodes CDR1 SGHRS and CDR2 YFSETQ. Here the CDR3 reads CASSSAPDEKLFF. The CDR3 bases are TGCGCCAGCAGCTCGGCCCCAGATGAAAAACTGTTTTTT.

CDR3 loop: CSARPGNEQYF. The DNA for the CDR3 is TGCAGTGCTCGGCCGGGGAACGAGCAGTACTTC. The rearrangement links TRBV20-1 to TRBJ2-7; a possible D gene is TRBD2 (5 bases). The ends were cut back, 5 bases at V and 5 bases at J, with 10 bases in the middle. CDR3 length: 11 amino acids. CDR1 and CDR2 (germline): DFQATT, SNEGSKA (reference sequence).

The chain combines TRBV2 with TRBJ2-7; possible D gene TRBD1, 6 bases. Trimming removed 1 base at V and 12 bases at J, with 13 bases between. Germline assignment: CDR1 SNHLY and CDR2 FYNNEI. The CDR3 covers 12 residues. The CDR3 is CASSEEDGRGYF. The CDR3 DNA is TGTGCCAGCAGTGAAGAGGACGGCAGGGGGTACTTC.

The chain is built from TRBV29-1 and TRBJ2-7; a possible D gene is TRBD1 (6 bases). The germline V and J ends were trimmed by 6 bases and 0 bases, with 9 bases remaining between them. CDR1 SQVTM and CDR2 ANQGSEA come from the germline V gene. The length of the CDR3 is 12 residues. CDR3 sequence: CSVRDNSYEQYF. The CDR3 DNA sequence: TGCAGCGTACGGGACAACTCCTACGAGCAGTACTTC.

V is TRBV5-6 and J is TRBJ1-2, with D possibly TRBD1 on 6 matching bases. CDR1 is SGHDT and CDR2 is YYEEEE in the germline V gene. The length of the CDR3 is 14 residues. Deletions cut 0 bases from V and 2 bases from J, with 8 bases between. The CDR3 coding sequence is TGTGCCAGCAGCTTGGTAGGACAGAACTATGGCTACACCTTC. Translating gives CASSLVGQNYGYTF.

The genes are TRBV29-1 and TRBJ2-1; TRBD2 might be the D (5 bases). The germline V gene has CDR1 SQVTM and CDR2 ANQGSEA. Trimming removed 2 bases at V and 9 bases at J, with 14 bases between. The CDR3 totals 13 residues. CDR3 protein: CSVEQLRAGEQFF. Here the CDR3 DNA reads TGCAGCGTTGAACAACTGAGGGCTGGTGAGCAGTTCTTC.

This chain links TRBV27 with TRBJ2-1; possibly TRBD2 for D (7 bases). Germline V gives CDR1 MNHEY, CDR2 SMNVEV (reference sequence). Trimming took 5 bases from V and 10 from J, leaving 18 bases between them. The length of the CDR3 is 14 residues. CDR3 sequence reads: CASSVSGGPGEQFF. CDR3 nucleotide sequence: TGTGCCAGCAGTGTCTCGGGGGGCCCTGGAGAGCAGTTCTTC.